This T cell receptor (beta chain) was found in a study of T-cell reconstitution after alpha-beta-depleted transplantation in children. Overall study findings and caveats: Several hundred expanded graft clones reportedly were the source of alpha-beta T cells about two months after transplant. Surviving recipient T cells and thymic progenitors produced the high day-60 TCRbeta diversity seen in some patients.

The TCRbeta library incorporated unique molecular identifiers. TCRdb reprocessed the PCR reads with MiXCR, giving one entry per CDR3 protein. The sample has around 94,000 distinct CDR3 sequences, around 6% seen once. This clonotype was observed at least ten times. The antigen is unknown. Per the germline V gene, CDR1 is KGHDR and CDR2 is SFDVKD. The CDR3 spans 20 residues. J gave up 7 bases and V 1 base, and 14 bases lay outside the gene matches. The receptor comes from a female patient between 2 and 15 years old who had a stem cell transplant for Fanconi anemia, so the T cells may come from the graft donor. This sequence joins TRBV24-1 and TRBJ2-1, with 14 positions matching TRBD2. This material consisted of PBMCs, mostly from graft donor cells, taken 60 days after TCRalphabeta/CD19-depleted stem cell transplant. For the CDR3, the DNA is TGTGCCACCAGTGATTTCGATAGCCCGACTAGCGGGGGGGCCCAAAATGAGCAGTTCTTC. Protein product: CATSDFDSPTSGGAQNEQFF.